The 21 T cell receptor beta chains presented below share a single source sample, sequenced in a study of a mutant IDH1 vaccine in newly diagnosed glioma. The method was immunoSEQ multiplex PCR; TCRdb's version includes in-frame clones alone and lacks a portion of them. The table includes fewer than 70,000 clones, about 84% detected once. Documented time point: week 11, during vaccination. One vaccine dose held 300 ug of mutant IDH1 20-mer peptide and came with topical imiquimod. What these receptors recognize is not known. Sequenced material: PBMCs, taken from a glioma patient whose treatment included an IDH1 peptide vaccine. All receptors come from a man aged 25-45 years with glioma.

The chain has TRBV2 and TRBJ2-7, with a possible D match to TRBD1 (5 bases). Trimming removed 2 bases at V and 0 bases at J, with 8 bases between. Germline-derived CDR1 and CDR2 are SNHLY and FYNNEI. The CDR3 consists of 14 residues. The CDR3 sequence is CASSETDSSYEQYF. The CDR3 nucleotides read TGTGCCAGCAGTGAAACCGACAGCTCCTACGAGCAGTACTTC.

The genes are TRBV2 and TRBJ1-4; 10 nucleotides agree with TRBD1. V was pared by 6 bases and J by 8 bases, with 0 bases of the junction left unmatched. The CDR3 contains 12 residues. Germline lookup yields CDR1 SNHLY and CDR2 FYNNEI. CDR3 DNA sequence: TGTGCCAGCAGGGGACAGGGGGAAAAACTGTTTTTT. Its protein is CASRGQGEKLFF.

V usage is TRBV11-1 and J usage is TRBJ2-1, with TRBD1 identical over 10 bases. V was clipped by 4 bases and J by 4 bases; unmatched bases: 4. The V gene's germline CDR1 is SGHAT and CDR2 FQDESV (reference sequence). This CDR3 has 15 residues. The CDR3 DNA sequence: TGTGCCAGCAGCTCCCGGACAGGGGGTTACAATGAGCAGTTCTTC. Protein sequence: CASSSRTGGYNEQFF. The full variable domain, rest sourced from reference TRBV11-1 and TRBJ2-1, is EAEVAQSPRYKITEKSQAVAFWCDPISGHATLYWYRQILGQGPELLVQFQDESVVDDSQLPKDRFSAERLKGVDSTLKIQPAELGDSAMYLCASSSRTGGYNEQFFGPGTRLTVL.

The chain combines TRBV30 with TRBJ1-1; perhaps TRBD1 as D (5 bases). Germline assignment: CDR1 GTSNPN and CDR2 SVGIG (reference sequence). This CDR3 spans 13 amino acids. Trimming shortened V by 1 base and J by 5 bases, and 11 bases separated the two germline ends. The CDR3 DNA reads as TGTGCCTGGAGTGGGGGGGATGGGACTGAAGCTTTCTTT. This translates into CAWSGGDGTEAFF.

The chain has TRBV28 and TRBJ1-5; 9 nucleotides line up with TRBD1. The V gene's germline CDR1 is MDHEN and CDR2 SYDVKM. The trim removed 1 base at V and 11 bases at J, leaving 9 bases unmatched. The CDR3 is 15 amino acids. The CDR3 DNA is TGTGCCAGCAGTTTATCCACAGGGGGCTCCGCATCCCAGCATTTT. This codes for CASSLSTGGSASQHF. The complete variable domain, with remaining parts taken from reference TRBV28 and TRBJ1-5, reads DVKVTQSSRYLVKRTGEKVFLECVQDMDHENMFWYRQDPGLGLRLIYFSYDVKMKEKGDIPEGYSVSREKKERFSLILESASTNQTSMYLCASSLSTGGSASQHFGDGTRLSIL.

Here the CDR3 DNA reads TGTGCCAGCGGCCAGGACAGGAACACTGAAGCTTTCTTT. Amino acid sequence: CASGQDRNTEAFF. The rearrangement joins TRBV2 to TRBJ1-1; D may be TRBD1 (6 bases). The germline CDR1 and CDR2 sequences are SNHLY and FYNNEI. V gave up 8 bases and J gave up 1 base, with 11 bases separating them. The CDR3 has 13 amino acids. The whole variable domain, filled in from reference TRBV2 and TRBJ1-1, reads EPEVTQTPSHQVTQMGQEVILRCVPISNHLYFYWYRQILGQKVEFLVSFYNNEISEKSEIFDDQFSVERPDGSNFTLKIRSTKLEDSAMYFCASGQDRNTEAFFGQGTRLTVV.

CDR3 nucleotides: TGTGCCAGCAGCCGGACGGGACCAAATGAAAAACTGTTTTTT. Translation: CASSRTGPNEKLFF. The chain is built from TRBV2 and TRBJ1-4, with TRBD1 as a possible D gene (5 bases). The CDR3 sequence is 14 residues long. V was cut by 6 bases and J by 5 bases, with 13 bases left in between. In germline, CDR1 is SNHLY, CDR2 FYNNEI.

V gene TRBV10-3 combines with J gene TRBJ2-7; D might be TRBD1 or TRBD2, each matching 5 bases. V was shortened by 2 bases and J by 5 bases, with 16 bases between the two germline ends. The CDR3 is 15 amino acids. Germline V CDR1 and CDR2: ENHRY, SYGVKD. CDR3 amino acids: CAISEKPGSIDEQYF. CDR3 bases: TGTGCCATCAGTGAGAAGCCAGGGAGCATCGACGAGCAGTACTTC.

The chain has TRBV20-1 and TRBJ1-2; D remains ambiguous. Trimming took 2 bases from V and 10 from J, leaving 8 bases between them. The CDR3 length is 10 residues. Germline CDR1 and CDR2: DFQATT and SNEGSKA (reference sequence). The CDR3 DNA is TGCAGTGCTAGATGGGGAAACTACACCTTC. Protein: CSARWGNYTF.

CDR3 nucleotide sequence: TGTGCCAGCAGCGACCGCCAAAGACAGGGGGCGAACACCGGGGAGCTGTTTTTT. Translated, it gives CASSDRQRQGANTGELFF. The V call is TRBV21-1, the J call TRBJ2-2; the table assigns TRBD1, which was not confirmed against the DNA. TRBV21-1 is labeled a pseudogene. This CDR3 contains 18 residues.

J is TRBJ1-2 and V is TRBV7-8; D gene unclear. The V end lost 6 bases, the J end lost 4 bases, and 15 bases lay between the germline ends. In germline, CDR1 is SGHVS, CDR2 FQNEAQ. The CDR3 runs 14 residues. The CDR3 DNA reads TGTGCCAGCAGGGAAGCTGGACGGAGCTATGGCTACACCTTC. Its translation: CASREAGRSYGYTF.

The chain recombines TRBV11-2 with TRBJ2-1; 10 positions match TRBD2. The CDR3 extends over 20 amino acids. V lost 0 bases to trimming and J lost 2 bases; unmatched junction nucleotides: 13. Germline V gene data show CDR1 as SGHAT and CDR2 as FQNNGV. The DNA of the CDR3 is TGTGCCAGCAGCTTAGATGGGGGTCTAGCGGGGGCGCGTCCCTACAATGAGCAGTTCTTC. Residues: CASSLDGGLAGARPYNEQFF.

This chain connects TRBV7-9 to TRBJ2-4, with 12 bases matching TRBD1. This CDR3 has 15 residues. V gave up 5 bases and J gave up 7 bases; unmatched junction bases: 6. Germline V gene lookup returns CDR1 SEHNR and CDR2 FQNEAQ (reference sequence). CDR3 bases: TGTGCCAGCAGCGAGCCGGGACAGGGGGCGAACATTCAGTACTTC. Protein product: CASSEPGQGANIQYF. Complete variable domain (other parts from reference TRBV7-9 and TRBJ2-4): DTGVSQNPRHKITKRGQNVTFRCDPISEHNRLYWYRQTLGQGPEFLTYFQNEAQLEKSRLLSDRFSAERPKGSFSTLEIQRTEQGDSAMYLCASSEPGQGANIQYFGAGTRLSVL.

This chain connects TRBV5-4 to TRBJ2-5; D may be TRBD2 (5 bases). Deletions cut 0 bases from V and 2 bases from J, with 5 bases between. The CDR3 is 13 amino acids. The germline gives CDR1 SGHNT, CDR2 YYREEE (reference sequence). CDR3 in DNA: TGTGCCAGCAGCTTGGAGCGGCAAGAGACCCAGTACTTC. This gives the protein CASSLERQETQYF.

CDR3 residues: CASSLRPGQGYQPQHF. CDR3 in DNA: TGTGCCAGTAGCCTAAGGCCCGGACAGGGTTATCAGCCCCAGCATTTT. V usage is TRBV19 and J usage is TRBJ1-5, with 8 bases matching TRBD1. The CDR3 is 16 residues long. Per the germline V gene, CDR1 is LNHDA and CDR2 is SQIVND (reference sequence). The V and J ends lost 6 bases and 5 bases, in that order; junction bases with no gene match: 12.

The chain employs TRBV10-3 and TRBJ2-7; TRBD1 matches at 9 bases. Germline-derived CDR1 and CDR2 are ENHRY and SYGVKD. This CDR3 has 14 amino acids. Germline trimming cut 3 bases from V and 3 bases from J; bases unmatched to any gene: 3. CDR3 nucleotide sequence: TGTGCCATCAGTGATGGGACAGGGATCTACGAGCAGTACTTC. It is translated as CAISDGTGIYEQYF.

This clone has more than one count but fewer than ten. The chain is built from TRBV28 and TRBJ1-5; D gene unclear. This CDR3 contains 14 residues. The V and J ends lost 6 bases and 3 bases respectively, with 12 bases between them. Germline V gene lookup returns CDR1 MDHEN and CDR2 SYDVKM. The CDR3 nucleotides read TGTGCCAGCAGATCCCCCCCAGTCAATCAGCCCCAGCATTTT. It yields the protein CASRSPPVNQPQHF.

The V call is TRBV6-1, the J call TRBJ2-7; TRBD1 aligns across 9 bases. The J segment lost 0 bases and the V segment lost 3 bases, leaving 6 bases of the junction unmatched. Germline-derived CDR1 and CDR2 are MNHNS and SASEGT. The CDR3 contains 16 residues. CDR3 region: CASSEPWTGASYEQYF. DNA of the CDR3: TGTGCCAGCAGTGAGCCTTGGACAGGGGCCTCCTACGAGCAGTACTTC.

The V gene is TRBV19, the J gene TRBJ1-4; TRBD1 matches at 7 bases. Germline V gene lookup returns CDR1 LNHDA and CDR2 SQIVND (reference sequence). V lost 5 bases and J lost 7; bases outside the gene matches: 10. This CDR3 has 15 residues. The CDR3 nucleotides are TGTGCCAGTAGTGCTGGGACAGCCCAAGGTGAAAAACTGTTTTTT. Protein sequence: CASSAGTAQGEKLFF.

The gene calls are TRBV7-9 and TRBJ2-7; 9 positions agree with TRBD1. Germline V gene data show CDR1 as SEHNR and CDR2 as FQNEAQ (reference sequence). This CDR3 is 17 amino acids long. V lost 2 bases, J lost 4 bases, and 12 bases stayed unmatched. CDR3 nucleotide sequence: TGTGCCAGCAGCTTAAAGTCGGCCGGGACAGGGTGGTACGAGCAGTACTTC. Translation gives CASSLKSAGTGWYEQYF.

This clone was detected once. The V and J genes are TRBV15 and TRBJ2-5; D unresolved. This CDR3 has 14 amino acids. The germline V gene encodes CDR1 LNHNV and CDR2 YYDKDF (reference sequence). Trimming stripped 0 bases from V and 1 base from J, with 6 bases between. In nucleotides, the CDR3 is TGTGCCACCAGCAGAGATCGAGGCCAAGAGACCCAGTACTTC. It codes for CATSRDRGQETQYF.